This T cell receptor (beta chain) was recovered during a study of post-analysis software for immune sequencing data. Study context: As for disease course, relapsing-remitting, secondary progressive and progressive-relapsing multiple sclerosis were all included. The study, taken as a whole, reports: Relative to controls, patients had about five TRBV segments at higher frequency, with TRBV5-6, TRBV5-1 and TRBV20-1 among these. F measure clustering grouped samples strongly by preparation batch. There was significantly lower normalized Chao1 diversity in multiple sclerosis patients than in controls.

A word on this clonotype: Its antigen is not identified.

TCR beta cDNA libraries included unique molecular identifiers. TCRdb used MiXCR to reprocess the PCR reads, holding one entry per CDR3 protein. Altogether roughly 870,000 distinct CDR3 sequences are present, about 50% being singletons, with the ten largest covering about 4.8%. V lost 0 bases to trimming and J lost 7 bases, with 10 bases between them. The CDR3 is 13 residues long. The germline V gene encodes CDR1 SGHRS and CDR2 YFSETQ. Specimen: blood. The clonotype comes from a girl aged 10-17 years with multiple sclerosis. This rearrangement joins TRBV5-1 to TRBJ1-1; D uncertain. This CDR3 is CASSLGGFGEAFF. Here the CDR3 DNA reads TGCGCCAGCAGCTTGGGGGGTTTCGGTGAAGCTTTCTTT. The whole variable domain, filled in from reference TRBV5-1 and TRBJ1-1, reads KAGVTQTPRYLIKTRGQQVTLSCSPISGHRSVSWYQQTPGQGLQFLFEYFSETQRNKGNFPGRFSGRQFSNSRSEMNVSTLELGDSALYLCASSLGGFGEAFFGQGTRLTVV.